A selection of T cell receptor beta chains follows, all from one sample in a study of blood T cell dynamics during melanoma immunotherapy. The protocol was immunoSEQ multiplex PCR, while the TCRdb copy is restricted to in-frame clones and leaves out a portion. The data show some 13,000 clones, about 86% seen once. The sequences come from blood, collected from a patient treated with checkpoint blockade. These receptors were obtained from a human donor with melanoma. The CDR3 runs from the conserved cysteine through the conserved F or W. Each record gives: clone size, V gene, D gene, CDR3 length, J gene, CDR3 DNA, CDR3 protein. The D gene is left open where the match is weak. Part of the rows lack a size; the others show once, few, many or a class for expanded clones.

>few|TRBV19|.|15|TRBJ1-5
TGTGCCAGTAGTGGCGGCCCATATAGCAATCAGCCCCAGCATTTT
CASSGGPYSNQPQHF
>.|TRBV28|.|12|TRBJ1-1
TGTGCCAGCACTGCTCCCGGGACAGAAGCTTTCTTT
CASTAPGTEAFF
>.|TRBV6-4|.|16|TRBJ2-1
TGTGCCAGCAGTGACGCCCGGGATCGGACCTACAATGAGCAGTTCTTC
CASSDARDRTYNEQFF
>once|TRBV6-1|TRBD2|15|TRBJ2-1
TGTGCCAGCAGTGAAACCAGCGGGAATTACAATGAGCAGTTCTTC
CASSETSGNYNEQFF
>.|TRBV5-6|.|13|TRBJ2-5
TGTGCCAGCAGCTTGGCCAGGGGGGGGACCCAGTACTTC
CASSLARGGTQYF
>.|TRBV9|.|17|TRBJ2-7
TGTGCCAGCAGCGTAACTAACCTGCCGCCCGGCCTGTCGGAGCAGTACTTC
CASSVTNLPPGLSEQYF
>.|TRBV27|.|14|TRBJ1-2
TGTGCCAGCAGTTTGAATTGGGCAGCGGGTGGCTACACCTTC
CASSLNWAAGGYTF
>.|TRBV29-1|.|12|TRBJ1-2
TGCAGCGTTGATAGGGGATCCTATGGCTACACCTTC
CSVDRGSYGYTF
>.|TRBV4-1|.|14|TRBJ1-2
TGCGCCAGCAGCCAAGAGGCACAGGGCTATGGCTACACCTTC
CASSQEAQGYGYTF
>.|TRBV10-1|TRBD2|15|TRBJ2-7
TGCGCCAGCAGTGAGAGACTAGCGGGAGTACACGAGCAGTACTTC
CASSERLAGVHEQYF
>.|TRBV6-4|TRBD2|15|TRBJ2-5
TGTGCCAGCAGTGTAGCGGGGGGCGGAGAAGAGACCCAGTACTTC
CASSVAGGGEETQYF